This paragraph reports one TCR beta chain. Its specific antigen is unknown. There are no base qualities to consult, and no much larger clone falls within one base. In the paper's terms, the time point label means: week 3, after first cycle of checkpoint inhibitor. Blood samples were collected before treatment (T0) and at week 3 (W3), after the first cycle of checkpoint blockade. Except for two patients with rapid clinical progression, response was assessed 12 weeks after the first infusion by RECIST 1.1; disease control meant complete response, partial response or stable disease. Patients with prior systemic cancer treatment, concomitant immunosuppressant therapy or synchronous other active malignancies were excluded. TCR beta was sequenced in both bulk PBMC and plasma cell-free DNA in order to track circulating cells as well as T cell turnover. PBMC were isolated from blood with Lymphoprep and SepMate tubes, followed by red cell lysis. DNA from PBMC and sorted T cell subsets was extracted with QIAamp DNA Blood Mini kits.

This sample is part of a study of blood T cell dynamics during melanoma immunotherapy (dated by TCRdb to 2019 to 2021). Background on the whole study: All patients had metastatic melanoma and were given first-line pembrolizumab or nivolumab plus ipilimumab as standard of care in the United Kingdom. To find early correlates of response, the study profiled the peripheral T cell receptor repertoires of patients with metastatic melanoma both before and after one cycle of checkpoint inhibitor therapy. The training cohort was made up of consecutive patients, while a further independent group of patients from the same centre was pooled to form an external validation set. The investigation overall reported the following: The relatively small sample size was acknowledged as a potential limitation on generalization of the results. A bifurcated reorganization of the PBMC repertoire at W3, with increased clonality or increased diversity, was observed in patients who later achieved disease control, unlike in progressors. The study could not determine whether the T cell clones driving repertoire changes were melanoma-specific or reflected general immune activation.

From its cysteine to its phenylalanine, the CDR3 spans 16 amino acids. Of all the DNA, just the CDR3 is kept, 48 bases in frame from base 1. Taken from the germline V gene, the CDR1 and CDR2 loops are MNHNS and SASEGT. Trimming removed 7 bases from V and 4 bases from J, leaving 17 bases between the germline ends. Every bulk PBMC sample was loaded with the same fixed amount of about 380 ng of DNA. TCR beta CDR3 sequences were amplified from genomic DNA with the immunoSEQ TCRb Assay kit following manufacturer instructions. The KAPA Library Quantification Kit for Illumina platforms was used to quantify the pooled libraries by qPCR. Sequencing of the pooled libraries was done on an Illumina NextSeq 500, with clustering at 0.6-1.1 pM. Under the source paper's analysis protocol: TCR data were analyzed using immunoSEQ ANALYZER and the R LymphoSeq package. A rearrangement efficiency score was calculated as productive divided by the sum of productive and non-productive CDR3 sequences. Clonality was assessed using the Gini coefficient and diversity using the Renyi index at alpha=1, with pairwise comparisons between timepoints within each patient. In LymphoSeq, clonal relatedness was computed using an edit distance of 3, and repertoire similarity was computed using the Bhattacharyya coefficient. To classify response, a linear discriminant analysis based on week-3 changes in clonality and diversity was built with the R MASS and caret packages. TCRdb re-hosts the immuneACCESS table, in-frame sequences only. Its copies lack some clones; in the studies checked, an unresolved V gene accounts for under half of them, and the cause for the rest is not known. From that table come the V and J calls and clone size; the DNA was used to work out D and trimming. Here the sample has just under 6,000 clones; roughly 78% occur a single time. The ten biggest clones cover 33% of the sample.

This receptor was identified in a human donor with melanoma. Sequences were derived from blood, sampled from a patient treated with checkpoint blockade. Recombination connected TRBV6-1 to TRBJ2-6; TRBD1 is a possible D gene, resting on 6 matching bases. The DNA sequence is given as TGTGCCAGCACCGAAGCCATAGGGGGAGGGGCCAACGTCCTGACTTTC. This codes for CASTEAIGGGANVLTF.